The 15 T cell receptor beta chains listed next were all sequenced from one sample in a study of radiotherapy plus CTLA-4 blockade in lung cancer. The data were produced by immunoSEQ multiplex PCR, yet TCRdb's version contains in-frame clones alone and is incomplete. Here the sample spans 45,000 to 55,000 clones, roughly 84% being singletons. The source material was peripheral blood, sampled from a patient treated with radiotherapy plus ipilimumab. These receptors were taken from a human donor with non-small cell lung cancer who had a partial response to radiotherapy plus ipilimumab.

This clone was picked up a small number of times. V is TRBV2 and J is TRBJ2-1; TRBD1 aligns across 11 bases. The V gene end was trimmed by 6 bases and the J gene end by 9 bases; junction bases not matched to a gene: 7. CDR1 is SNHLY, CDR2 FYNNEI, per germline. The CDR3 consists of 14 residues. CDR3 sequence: CASSGDRGSIEQFF. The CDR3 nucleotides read TGTGCCAGCAGCGGGGACAGGGGGTCGATTGAGCAGTTCTTC.

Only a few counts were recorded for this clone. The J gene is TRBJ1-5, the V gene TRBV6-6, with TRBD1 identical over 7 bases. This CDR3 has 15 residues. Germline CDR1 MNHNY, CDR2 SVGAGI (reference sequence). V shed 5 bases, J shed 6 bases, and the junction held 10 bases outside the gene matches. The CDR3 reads CASSGGQTAGQPQHF. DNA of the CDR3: TGTGCCAGCAGTGGGGGACAGACGGCGGGTCAGCCCCAGCATTTT.

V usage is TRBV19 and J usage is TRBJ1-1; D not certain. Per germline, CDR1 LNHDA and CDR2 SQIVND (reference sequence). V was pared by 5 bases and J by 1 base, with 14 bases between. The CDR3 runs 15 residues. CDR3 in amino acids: CASSPLFGENTEAFF. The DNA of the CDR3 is TGTGCCAGTAGTCCCTTATTCGGGGAGAACACTGAAGCTTTCTTT.

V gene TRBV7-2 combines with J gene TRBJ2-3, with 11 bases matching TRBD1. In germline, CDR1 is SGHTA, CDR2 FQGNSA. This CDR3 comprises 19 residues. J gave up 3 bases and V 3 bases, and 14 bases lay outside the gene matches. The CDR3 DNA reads TGTGCCAGCAGCTTTATCCGGGACAGGGGGGTTAAAACGACAGATACGCAGTATTTT. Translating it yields CASSFIRDRGVKTTDTQYF.

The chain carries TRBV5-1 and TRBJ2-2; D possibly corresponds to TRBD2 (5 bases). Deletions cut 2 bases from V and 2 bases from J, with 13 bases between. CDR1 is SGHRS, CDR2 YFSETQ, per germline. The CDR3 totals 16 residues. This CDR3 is CASSFNGGYNTGELFF. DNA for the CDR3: TGCGCCAGCAGCTTCAATGGCGGGTACAACACCGGGGAGCTGTTTTTT.

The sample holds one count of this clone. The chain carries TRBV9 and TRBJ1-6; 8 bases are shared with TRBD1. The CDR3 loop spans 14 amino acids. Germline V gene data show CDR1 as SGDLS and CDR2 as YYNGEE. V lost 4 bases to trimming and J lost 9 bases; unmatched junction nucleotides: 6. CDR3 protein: CASSSRQGFSPLHF. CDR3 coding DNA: TGTGCCAGCAGCTCCCGACAGGGGTTTTCACCCCTCCACTTT. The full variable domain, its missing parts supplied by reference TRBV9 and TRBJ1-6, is DSGVTQTPKHLITATGQRVTLRCSPRSGDLSVYWYQQSLDQGLQFLIQYYNGEERAKGNILERFSAQQFPDLHSELNLSSLELGDSALYFCASSSRQGFSPLHFGNGTRLTVT.

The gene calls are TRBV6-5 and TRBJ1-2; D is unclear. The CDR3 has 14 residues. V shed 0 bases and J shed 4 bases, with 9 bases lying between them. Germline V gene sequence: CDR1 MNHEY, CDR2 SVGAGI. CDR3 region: CASSYSAATYGYTF. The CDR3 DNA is TGTGCCAGCAGTTACTCGGCAGCGACCTATGGCTACACCTTC.

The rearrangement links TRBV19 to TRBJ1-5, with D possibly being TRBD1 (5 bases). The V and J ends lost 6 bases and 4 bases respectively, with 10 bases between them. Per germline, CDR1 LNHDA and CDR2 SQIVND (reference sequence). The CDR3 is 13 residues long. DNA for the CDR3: TGTGCCAGTAGCCGGACACCTAATCAGCCCCAGCATTTT. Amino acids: CASSRTPNQPQHF.

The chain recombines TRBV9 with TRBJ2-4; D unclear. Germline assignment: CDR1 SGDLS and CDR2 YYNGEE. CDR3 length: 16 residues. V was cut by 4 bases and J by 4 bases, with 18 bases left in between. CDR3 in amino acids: CASSPRPDTSKNIQYF. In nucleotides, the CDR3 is TGTGCCAGCAGCCCCCGGCCAGACACATCTAAAAACATTCAGTACTTC.

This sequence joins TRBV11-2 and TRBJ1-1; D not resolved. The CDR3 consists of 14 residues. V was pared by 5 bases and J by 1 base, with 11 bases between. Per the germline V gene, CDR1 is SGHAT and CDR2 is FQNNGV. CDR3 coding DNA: TGTGCCAGCAGCCCGGGTCGCGCGAACACTGAAGCTTTCTTT. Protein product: CASSPGRANTEAFF.

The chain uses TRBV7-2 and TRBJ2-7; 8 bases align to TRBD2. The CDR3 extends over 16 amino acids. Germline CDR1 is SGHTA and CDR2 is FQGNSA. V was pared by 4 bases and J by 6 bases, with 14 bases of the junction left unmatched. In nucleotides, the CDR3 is TGTGCCAGCAGCTACCGGGCGACGGGGGGGCTGAGCGAGCAGTACTTC. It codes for CASSYRATGGLSEQYF.

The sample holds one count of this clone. The CDR3 spells CASSSGQSWRYTF. In DNA form, the CDR3 reads TGCGCCAGCAGCTCTGGACAGTCCTGGCGTTACACCTTC. The rearrangement joins TRBV5-1 to TRBJ1-2; D might be TRBD1 (6 bases). CDR3 length: 13 residues. The V gene lost 3 bases and the J gene lost 11 bases, with 17 bases spanning the gap. CDR1 is SGHRS, CDR2 YFSETQ, per germline.

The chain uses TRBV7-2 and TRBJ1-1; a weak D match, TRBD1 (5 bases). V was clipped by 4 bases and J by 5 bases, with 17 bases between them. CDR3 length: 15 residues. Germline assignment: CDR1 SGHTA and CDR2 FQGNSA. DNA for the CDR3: TGTGCCAGCAGCTCCGACAGTATGACATGGACTGAAGCTTTCTTT. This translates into CASSSDSMTWTEAFF.

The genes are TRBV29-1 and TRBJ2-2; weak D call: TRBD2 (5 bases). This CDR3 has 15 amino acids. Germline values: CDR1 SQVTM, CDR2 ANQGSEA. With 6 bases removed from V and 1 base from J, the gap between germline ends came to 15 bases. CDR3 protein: CSVQTLRGNTGELFF. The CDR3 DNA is TGCAGCGTCCAAACCCTACGGGGGAACACCGGGGAGCTGTTTTTT.

The CDR3 DNA reads as TGTGCCAGCAGCTTTTGGGGGCGCGACACCGGGGAGCTGTTTTTT. This gives the protein CASSFWGRDTGELFF. The J gene is TRBJ2-2, the V gene TRBV5-4, with a possible D match to TRBD1 (6 bases). CDR3 length: 15 amino acids. V lost 2 bases and J lost 3, with 11 bases in between. Germline V gene data show CDR1 as SGHNT and CDR2 as YYREEE (reference sequence).